Listed below are T cell receptor beta chains from one sample, sequenced in a study of blood T cell repertoires in COVID-19. Sequencing used immunoSEQ multiplex PCR; TCRdb keeps in-frame clones, though not all of them. Here the sample spans some 310,000 clones, 90% being singletons. The source material was peripheral blood. The receptors originated from a woman in her thirties or forties with COVID-19, enrolled during active disease. Each CDR3 is given with its conserved first and last residue. The D gene is left open where the match is weak. Some rows have no size entry. The others give once, few or many, or a class for an expanded clone.

J gene | V gene | clone size | D gene | CDR3 protein | CDR3 DNA
TRBJ2-7 | TRBV7-3 | few | NA | CASSLFVTDSYEQYF | TGTGCCAGCAGCTTATTTGTGACAGACTCCTACGAGCAGTACTTC
TRBJ2-2 | TRBV19 | NA | NA | CASSNAGENTGELFF | TGTGCCAGTAGTAATGCCGGGGAGAACACCGGGGAGCTGTTTTTT
TRBJ2-5 | TRBV29-1 | NA | TRBD1 | CSVEGDRGETQYF | TGCAGCGTGGAGGGGGACAGGGGAGAGACCCAGTACTTC
TRBJ2-1 | TRBV6-5 | NA | TRBD1 | CASSRGTGYYNEQFF | TGTGCCAGCAGCCGCGGGACAGGCTACTACAATGAGCAGTTCTTC
TRBJ1-4 | TRBV6-4 | NA | TRBD1 | CASVDREANEKLFF | TGTGCCAGCGTAGACAGGGAGGCTAATGAAAAACTGTTTTTT
TRBJ1-3 | TRBV19 | NA | NA | CASSMGVGNTIYF | TGTGCCAGTAGTATGGGAGTAGGAAACACCATATATTTT
TRBJ1-5 | TRBV6-2/TRBV6-3 | NA | NA | CASSYPAGGYSNQPQHF | TGTGCCAGCAGTTACCCGGCGGGGGGATATAGCAATCAGCCCCAGCATTTT
TRBJ2-2 | TRBV5-1 | NA | NA | CASSLFSDTGELFF | TGCGCCAGCAGCTTGTTTAGTGATACCGGGGAGCTGTTTTTT
TRBJ2-4 | TRBV11-2 | NA | NA | CASSLGMGRSIQYF | TGTGCCAGCAGCTTAGGCATGGGCAGAAGCATTCAGTACTTC
TRBJ2-5 | TRBV6-2/TRBV6-3 | NA | NA | CASSYRRGKETQYF | TGTGCCAGCAGTTATAGACGCGGAAAGGAGACCCAGTACTTC
TRBJ1-1 | TRBV6-5 | NA | NA | CASSSTGGTEAFF | TGTGCCAGCAGTTCGACAGGTGGGACTGAAGCTTTCTTT
TRBJ1-1 | TRBV30 | NA | NA | CAWSDELGGAFF | TGTGCCTGGAGTGACGAGCTCGGGGGAGCTTTCTTT
TRBJ2-7 | TRBV11-1 | NA | NA | CASRLHWLSYEQYF | TGTGCCAGCAGACTACATTGGCTGTCCTACGAGCAGTACTTC
TRBJ1-2 | TRBV28 | NA | TRBD1 | CASSRPSGQGGGYTF | TGTGCCAGCAGTAGGCCCTCGGGACAGGGAGGTGGCTACACCTTC
TRBJ1-5 | TRBV4-2 | NA | NA | CASSQDSPVRQPQHF | TGTGCCAGCAGCCAAGATTCCCCCGTCCGGCAGCCCCAGCATTTT
TRBJ2-1 | TRBV7-9 | NA | NA | CASSPQIATNEQFF | TGTGCCAGCAGCCCCCAGATAGCGACTAATGAGCAGTTCTTC
TRBJ1-4 | TRBV5-6 | NA | TRBD1 | CASSLYLDRIATNEKLFF | TGTGCCAGCAGCTTGTACCTGGACAGGATTGCAACTAATGAAAAACTGTTTTTT
TRBJ2-7 | TRBV18 | NA | NA | CASSPSQGRPYEQYF | TGTGCCAGCTCACCAAGTCAGGGTAGACCGTACGAGCAGTACTTC
TRBJ2-6 | TRBV5-6 | NA | TRBD1 | CASSLVWDRAVSGANVLTF | TGTGCCAGCAGCTTGGTGTGGGACAGGGCTGTCTCTGGGGCCAACGTCCTGACTTTC
TRBJ1-5 | TRBV19 | NA | TRBD1 | CASSQGANQPQHF | TGTGCCAGTAGTCAGGGGGCGAATCAGCCCCAGCATTTT
TRBJ2-2 | TRBV7-2 | once | TRBD1 | CASRPPGQGVTGELFF | TGTGCCAGCAGGCCTCCGGGACAGGGTGTAACCGGGGAGCTGTTTTTT
TRBJ1-2 | TRBV10-3 | NA | NA | CAIRGSQGPNYGYTF | TGTGCCATCAGGGGCTCACAGGGACCTAACTATGGCTACACCTTC
TRBJ2-1 | TRBV7-9 | NA | TRBD2 | CASSPFRTSGYNEQFF | TGTGCCAGCAGTCCGTTTCGGACTAGCGGTTACAATGAGCAGTTCTTC
TRBJ1-3 | TRBV30 | NA | NA | CALGGYTIYF | TGTGCCCTGGGGGGGTACACCATATATTTT
TRBJ2-1 | TRBV11-2 | NA | NA | CASSSASVLNEQFF | TGTGCCAGCAGCTCCGCATCGGTACTCAATGAGCAGTTCTTC
TRBJ1-4 | TRBV12-1 | NA | NA | CASSFDQGSTYDEKLFF | TGTGCCAGCAGCTTTGATCAGGGATCAACCTACGATGAAAAACTGTTTTTT
TRBJ2-6 | TRBV6-5 | NA | NA | CASIEYPSGANVLTF | TGTGCCAGTATAGAGTACCCCTCTGGGGCCAACGTCCTGACTTTC
TRBJ1-1 | TRBV12-5 | NA | TRBD1 | CASGLVPSGQGEGEGTEAFF | TGTGCTAGTGGTTTGGTACCGTCGGGACAGGGGGAGGGTGAGGGCACTGAAGCTTTCTTT
TRBJ2-1 | TRBV6-4 | NA | TRBD1 | CASSGQGFNEQFF | TGTGCCAGCTCGGGACAGGGCTTCAATGAGCAGTTCTTC
TRBJ2-1 | TRBV12-5 | NA | NA | CASGSWAGQFF | TGTGCTAGTGGTTCTTGGGCTGGGCAGTTCTTC
TRBJ2-7 | TRBV4-2 | NA | NA | CASSLNRVYEQYF | TGTGCCAGCAGCCTCAACAGGGTTTACGAGCAGTACTTC
TRBJ2-1 | TRBV2 | NA | TRBD2 | CASSDSSGGLYNEQFF | TGTGCCAGCAGTGATTCTAGCGGGGGACTTTACAATGAGCAGTTCTTC
TRBJ1-5 | TRBV6-1 | NA | TRBD1 | CASSDGTGGNQPQHF | TGTGCCAGCAGTGATGGGACAGGCGGCAATCAGCCCCAGCATTTT
TRBJ1-3 | TRBV27 | once | TRBD1 | CASSLRRGQGASGNTIYF | TGTGCCAGCAGTTTAAGGCGGGGACAGGGGGCCTCTGGAAACACCATATATTTT
TRBJ2-5 | TRBV20-1 | NA | TRBD2 | CSASGISGGKETQYF | TGCAGTGCTAGTGGGATAAGCGGGGGGAAAGAGACCCAGTACTTC
TRBJ2-2 | TRBV28 | NA | TRBD1 | CASRGTRQGSTGELFF | TGTGCCAGCAGAGGGACCAGACAGGGTTCCACCGGGGAGCTGTTTTTT
TRBJ2-3 | TRBV24-1 | NA | TRBD2 | CASASGSSTDTQYF | TGTGCCAGTGCTAGCGGGAGCAGCACAGATACGCAGTATTTT
TRBJ2-6 | TRBV6-6 | NA | NA | CASSPRVVPSGANVLTF | TGTGCCAGCAGTCCTCGGGTCGTTCCCTCTGGGGCCAACGTCCTGACTTTC
TRBJ1-5 | TRBV7-2 | NA | TRBD1 | CASSLRQGENQPQHF | TGTGCCAGCAGCTTGCGTCAGGGGGAGAATCAGCCCCAGCATTTT
TRBJ2-7 | TRBV7-9 | NA | NA | CASSPLGADEQYF | TGTGCCAGCAGCCCCCTGGGAGCGGACGAGCAGTACTTC
TRBJ1-3 | TRBV11-2 | NA | NA | CASSVREYTIYF | TGTGCCAGCAGCGTTCGGGAGTACACCATATATTTT
TRBJ2-2 | TRBV5-3 | NA | NA | CARSPEGARSTGELFF | TGTGCCAGAAGCCCGGAGGGGGCGCGAAGCACCGGGGAGCTGTTTTTT
TRBJ1-1 | TRBV9 | NA | NA | CASSVGPGGTEAFF | TGTGCCAGCAGCGTAGGGCCGGGGGGCACTGAAGCTTTCTTT
TRBJ1-2 | TRBV6-5 | NA | NA | CASSYPDRRGYTF | TGTGCCAGCAGTTACCCTGACAGGAGGGGCTACACCTTC
TRBJ2-7 | TRBV7-2 | once | NA | CASSLLFNRIIYEQYF | TGTGCCAGCAGCTTACTGTTTAACAGGATAATTTACGAGCAGTACTTC
TRBJ1-5 | TRBV27 | NA | TRBD1 | CASSFRGQDSNQPQHF | TGTGCCAGCAGTTTCCGGGGACAGGATAGCAATCAGCCCCAGCATTTT
TRBJ1-6 | TRBV5-1 | NA | NA | CASGEEFNSPLHF | TGCGCCAGCGGGGAGGAGTTTAATTCACCCCTCCACTTT
TRBJ1-1 | TRBV5-1 | NA | TRBD1 | CASSWRTGLEDAEAFF | TGCGCCAGCAGCTGGAGGACAGGCCTCGAAGACGCTGAAGCTTTCTTT
TRBJ1-2 | TRBV5-5 | NA | NA | CASSVGLTPYAYGYTF | TGTGCCAGCAGCGTTGGACTGACACCTTACGCCTATGGCTACACCTTC